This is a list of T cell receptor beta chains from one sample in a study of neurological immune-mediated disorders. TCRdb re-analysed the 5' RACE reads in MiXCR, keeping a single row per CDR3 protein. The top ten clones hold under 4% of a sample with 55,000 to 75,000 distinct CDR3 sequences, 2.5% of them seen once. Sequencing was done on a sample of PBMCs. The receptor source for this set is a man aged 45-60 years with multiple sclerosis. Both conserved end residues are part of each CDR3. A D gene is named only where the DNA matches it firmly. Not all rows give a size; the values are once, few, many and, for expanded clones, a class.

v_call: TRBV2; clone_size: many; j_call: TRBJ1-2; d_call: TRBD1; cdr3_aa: CASTGGANGYTF; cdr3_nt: TGTGCCAGCACAGGGGGCGCAAATGGCTACACCTTC
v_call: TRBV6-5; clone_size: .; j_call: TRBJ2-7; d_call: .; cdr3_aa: CASSLGNPYEQYF; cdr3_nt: TGTGCCAGCAGCCTGGGGAACCCCTACGAGCAGTACTTC
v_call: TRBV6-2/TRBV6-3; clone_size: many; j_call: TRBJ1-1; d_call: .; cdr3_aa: CASSVHGNTEAFF; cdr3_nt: TGTGCCAGCAGTGTACATGGAAACACTGAAGCTTTCTTT
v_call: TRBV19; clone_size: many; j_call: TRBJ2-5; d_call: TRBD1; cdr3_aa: CASSRHRGPQETQYF; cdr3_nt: TGTGCCAGTAGTCGGCACAGGGGGCCCCAAGAGACCCAGTACTTC
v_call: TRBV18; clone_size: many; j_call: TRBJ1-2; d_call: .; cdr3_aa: CASSRDKNYGYTF; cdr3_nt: TGTGCCAGCTCACGGGACAAGAACTATGGCTACACCTTC
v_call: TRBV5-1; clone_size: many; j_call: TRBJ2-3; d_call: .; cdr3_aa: CASSPRRGRGTDTQYF; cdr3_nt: TGCGCCAGCAGCCCACGTCGGGGGCGCGGAACAGATACGCAGTATTTT
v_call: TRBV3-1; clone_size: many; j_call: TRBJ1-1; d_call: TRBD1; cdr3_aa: CASSLPGQGVGSGAFF; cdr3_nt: TGTGCCAGCAGCCTGCCGGGACAGGGAGTCGGGAGTGGAGCTTTCTTT
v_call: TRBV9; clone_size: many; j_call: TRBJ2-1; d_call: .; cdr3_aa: CASSVEGQVYNEQFF; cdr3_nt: TGTGCCAGCAGCGTAGAGGGGCAGGTTTACAATGAGCAGTTCTTC
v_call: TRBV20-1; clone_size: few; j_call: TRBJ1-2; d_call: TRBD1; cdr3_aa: CSATTGGRYGYTF; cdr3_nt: TGCAGTGCCACGACAGGGGGAAGGTATGGCTACACCTTC
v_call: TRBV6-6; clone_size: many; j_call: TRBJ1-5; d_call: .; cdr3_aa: CASTLWGESNQPQHF; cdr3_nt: TGTGCCAGCACCCTTTGGGGGGAGAGCAATCAGCCCCAGCATTTT
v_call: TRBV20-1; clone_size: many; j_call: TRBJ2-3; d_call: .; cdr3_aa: CSALRLLSTDTQYF; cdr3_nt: TGCAGTGCTCTTAGACTACTAAGCACAGATACGCAGTATTTT
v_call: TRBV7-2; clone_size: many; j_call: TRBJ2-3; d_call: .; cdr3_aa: CASSYKSGVDTQYF; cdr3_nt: TGTGCCAGCAGCTACAAATCGGGGGTAGATACGCAGTATTTT
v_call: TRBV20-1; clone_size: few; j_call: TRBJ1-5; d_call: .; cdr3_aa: CSAREPGLHSEPQHF; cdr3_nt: TGCAGTGCTAGAGAACCGGGACTCCATTCTGAGCCCCAGCATTTT
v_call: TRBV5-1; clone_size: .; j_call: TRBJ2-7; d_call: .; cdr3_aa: CASSSGPIRPYVQYF; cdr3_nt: TGCGCCAGCAGCTCCGGACCAATTCGGCCCTACGTGCAGTACTTC
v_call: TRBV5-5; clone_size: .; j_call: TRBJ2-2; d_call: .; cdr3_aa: CASSFGTATDTGALFF; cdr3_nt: TGTGCCAGCAGCTTCGGGACCGCGACCGACACCGGGGCGCTGTTTTTT
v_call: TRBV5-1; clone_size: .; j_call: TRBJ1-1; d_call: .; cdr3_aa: CASSADWNTEAFF; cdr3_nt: TGCGCCAGCAGCGCGGACTGGAACACTGAAGCTTTCTTT
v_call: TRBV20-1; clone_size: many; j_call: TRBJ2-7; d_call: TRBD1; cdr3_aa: CSALSDRGAYEQYF; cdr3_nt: TGCAGTGCTCTCTCGGACAGGGGAGCCTACGAGCAGTACTTC
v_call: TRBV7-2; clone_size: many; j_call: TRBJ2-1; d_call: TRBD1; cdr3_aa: CASRWDSSSSYNEQFF; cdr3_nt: TGTGCCAGCAGATGGGACAGTTCTAGCTCCTACAATGAGCAGTTCTTC
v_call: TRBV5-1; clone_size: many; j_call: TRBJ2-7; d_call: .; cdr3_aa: CASKAQEYSYEQYF; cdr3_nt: TGCGCCAGCAAAGCCCAGGAGTACTCCTACGAGCAGTACTTC
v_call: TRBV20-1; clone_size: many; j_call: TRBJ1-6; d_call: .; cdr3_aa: CSARRNQGGLGNSPLHF; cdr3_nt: TGCAGTGCTAGACGTAACCAGGGAGGGCTTGGGAATTCACCCCTCCACTTT
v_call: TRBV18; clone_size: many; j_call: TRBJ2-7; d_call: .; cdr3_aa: CASSLQGMAYEQYF; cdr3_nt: TGTGCCAGCTCACTGCAGGGGATGGCCTACGAGCAGTACTTC
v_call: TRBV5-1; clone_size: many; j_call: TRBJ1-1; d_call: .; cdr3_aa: CASSLVWGNTEAFF; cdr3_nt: TGCGCCAGCAGCTTAGTCTGGGGGAACACTGAAGCTTTCTTT
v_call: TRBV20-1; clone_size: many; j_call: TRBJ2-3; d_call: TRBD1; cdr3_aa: CSATDYRGPSITDTQYF; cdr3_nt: TGCAGTGCTACCGACTACAGGGGGCCGTCCATCACAGATACGCAGTATTTT
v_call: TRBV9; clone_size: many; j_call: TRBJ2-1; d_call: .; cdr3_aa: CASSVAVGNEQFF; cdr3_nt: TGTGCCAGCAGCGTAGCTGTAGGTAATGAGCAGTTCTTC
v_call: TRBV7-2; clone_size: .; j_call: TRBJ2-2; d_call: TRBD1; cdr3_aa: CASSSGQTNTGELFF; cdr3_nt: TGTGCCAGCAGTTCGGGACAGACGAACACCGGGGAGCTGTTTTTT
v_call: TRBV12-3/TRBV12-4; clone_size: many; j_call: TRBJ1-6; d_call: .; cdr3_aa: CASSFGGSSYNSPLHF; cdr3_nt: TGTGCCAGCAGTTTTGGGGGCAGCTCCTATAATTCACCCCTCCACTTT
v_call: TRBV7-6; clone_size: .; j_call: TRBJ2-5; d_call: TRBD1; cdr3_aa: CASSLGQGARETQYF; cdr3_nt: TGTGCCAGCAGCTTGGGACAGGGGGCGCGGGAGACCCAGTACTTC
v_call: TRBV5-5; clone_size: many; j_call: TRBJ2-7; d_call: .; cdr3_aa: CASSLGARTSYEQYF; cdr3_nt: TGTGCCAGCAGCTTGGGGGCCCGAACCTCCTACGAGCAGTACTTC
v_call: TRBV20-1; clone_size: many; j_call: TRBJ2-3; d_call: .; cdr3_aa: CSATMKRRSTDTQYF; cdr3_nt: TGCAGTGCTACTATGAAGCGGAGGAGCACAGATACGCAGTATTTT
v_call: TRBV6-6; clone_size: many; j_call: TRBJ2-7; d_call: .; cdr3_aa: CASSYEGPSYEQYF; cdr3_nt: TGTGCCAGCAGTTACGAAGGCCCCAGCTACGAGCAGTACTTC
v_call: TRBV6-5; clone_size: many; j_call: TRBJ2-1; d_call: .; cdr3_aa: CASRRWQAYNEQFF; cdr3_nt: TGTGCCAGCAGACGGTGGCAGGCATACAATGAGCAGTTCTTC
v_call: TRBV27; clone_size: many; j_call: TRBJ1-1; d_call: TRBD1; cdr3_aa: CASSLEFSGQGVGEAFF; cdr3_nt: TGTGCCAGCAGTTTGGAATTTTCGGGACAGGGCGTCGGTGAAGCTTTCTTT
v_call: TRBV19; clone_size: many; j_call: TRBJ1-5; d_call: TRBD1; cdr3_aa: CASSWTGVNQPQHF; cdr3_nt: TGTGCCAGTAGCTGGACAGGGGTCAATCAGCCCCAGCATTTT
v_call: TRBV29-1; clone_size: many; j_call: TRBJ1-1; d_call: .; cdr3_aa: CSGTVTVNTEAFF; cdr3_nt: TGCAGCGGGACGGTCACGGTGAACACTGAAGCTTTCTTT
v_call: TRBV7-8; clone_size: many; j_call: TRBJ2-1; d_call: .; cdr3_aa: CASSLGSSSYNEQFF; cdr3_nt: TGTGCCAGCAGCTTAGGGTCAAGCTCCTACAATGAGCAGTTCTTC
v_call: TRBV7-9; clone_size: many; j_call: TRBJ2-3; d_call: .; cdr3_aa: CASNRGGADTQYF; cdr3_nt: TGTGCCAGCAATAGAGGGGGGGCAGATACGCAGTATTTT
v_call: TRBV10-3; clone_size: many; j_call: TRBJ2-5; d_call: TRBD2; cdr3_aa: CASQHLAGGAETQYF; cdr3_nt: TGTGCCAGCCAACACTTAGCGGGGGGAGCGGAGACCCAGTACTTC
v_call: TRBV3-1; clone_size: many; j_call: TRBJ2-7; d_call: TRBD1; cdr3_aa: CASSPRTGGGYEQYF; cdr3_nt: TGTGCCAGCAGCCCCAGGACAGGGGGCGGCTACGAGCAGTACTTC
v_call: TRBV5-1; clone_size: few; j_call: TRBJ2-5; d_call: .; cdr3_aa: CASSRESQETQYF; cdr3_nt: TGCGCCAGCAGTAGGGAGTCACAAGAGACCCAGTACTTC
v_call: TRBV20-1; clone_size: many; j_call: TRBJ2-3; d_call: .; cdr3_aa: CSAREAQRFTDTQYF; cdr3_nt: TGCAGTGCTAGAGAGGCACAGCGGTTCACAGATACGCAGTATTTT
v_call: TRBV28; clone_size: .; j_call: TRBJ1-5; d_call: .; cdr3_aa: CARLRTDAGF; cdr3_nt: TGTGCCAGACTGCGAACAGACGCCGGATTT
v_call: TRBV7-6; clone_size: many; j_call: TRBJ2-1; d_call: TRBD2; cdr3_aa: CASSFLAGGALSYNEQFF; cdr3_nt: TGTGCCAGCAGCTTCCTAGCGGGGGGCGCCCTTTCCTACAATGAGCAGTTCTTC